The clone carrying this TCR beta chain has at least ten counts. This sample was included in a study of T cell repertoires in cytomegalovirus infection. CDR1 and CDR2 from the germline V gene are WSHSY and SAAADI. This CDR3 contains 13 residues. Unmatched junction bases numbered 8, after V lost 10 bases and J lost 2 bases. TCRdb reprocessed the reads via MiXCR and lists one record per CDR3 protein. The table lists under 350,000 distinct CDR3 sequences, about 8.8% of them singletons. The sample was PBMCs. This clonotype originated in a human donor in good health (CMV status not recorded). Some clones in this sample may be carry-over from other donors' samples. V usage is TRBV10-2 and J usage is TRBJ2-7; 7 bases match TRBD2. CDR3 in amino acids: CATVSGLTYEQYF. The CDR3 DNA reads TGCGCCACCGTTAGCGGGCTAACCTACGAGCAGTACTTC.